This T cell receptor (beta chain) was observed in a study of T cell changes during pregnancy in multiple sclerosis. Here immunoSEQ multiplex PCR was the method, and the copy in TCRdb shows in-frame clones only, minus some. The sample has fewer than 90,000 clones; around 94% are singletons. The CDR3 is 15 amino acids. The germline CDR1 and CDR2 sequences are SGHVS and FQNEAQ. Trimming removed 1 base from V and 3 bases from J; junction bases left unmatched: 3. The clonotype comes from a female donor in good health, enrolled as a control in a pregnancy study. This rearrangement joins TRBV7-8 to TRBJ1-2, with TRBD1 identical over 9 bases. The source was peripheral blood, collected after pregnancy. The CDR3 nucleotides read TGTGCCAGCAGCTTAGACAGGGGGCGAGACTATGGCTACACCTTC. Its protein is CASSLDRGRDYGYTF.